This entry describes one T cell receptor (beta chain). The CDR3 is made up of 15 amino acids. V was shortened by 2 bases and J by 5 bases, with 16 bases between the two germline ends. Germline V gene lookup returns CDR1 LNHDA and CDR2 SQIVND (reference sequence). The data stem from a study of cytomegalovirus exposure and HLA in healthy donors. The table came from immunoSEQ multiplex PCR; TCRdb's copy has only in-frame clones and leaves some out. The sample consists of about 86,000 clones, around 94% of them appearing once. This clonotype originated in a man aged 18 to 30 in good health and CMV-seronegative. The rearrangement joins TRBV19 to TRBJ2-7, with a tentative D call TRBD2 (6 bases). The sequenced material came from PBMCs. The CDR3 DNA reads TGTGCCAGTAGTATAATATTAGCGGCTGGTGACGAGCAGTACTTC. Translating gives CASSIILAAGDEQYF. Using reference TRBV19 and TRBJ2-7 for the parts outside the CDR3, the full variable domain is DGGITQSPKYLFRKEGQNVTLSCEQNLNHDAMYWYRQDPGQGLRLIYYSQIVNDFQKGDIAEGYSVSREKKESFPLTVTSAQKNPTAFYLCASSIILAAGDEQYFGPGTRLTVT.